This T cell receptor beta chain is drawn from a study of T cells in Graves' hyperthyroidism and ophthalmopathy. Study as a whole: Peripheral blood was collected at initial diagnosis, before any treatment. The study, taken as a whole, reports: Within blood appeared most thyroid clonotypes that had expanded above 0.001. The model's output predicted ophthalmopathy at a median of about 6.5 months prior to onset.

The authors obtained PBMCs from over 8 ml of fresh peripheral blood. Amplified TCR beta CDR3 regions came from RNA transcripts. During a first-round RT-PCR of the TCR CDR3, the HTBI primer set was used. TCRdb re-called the multiplex PCR reads with MiXCR, one entry per CDR3 protein. The sample yields a few hundred thousand distinct CDR3 sequences, around a sixth seen once. This clonotype has a count of ten or more. The target antigen is unknown. This receptor was identified in a woman aged 25 to 39 with Graves' hyperthyroidism. Material: blood.

The CDR3 sequence is CASSWNSGTSYEQYF. CDR3 DNA sequence: TGTGCCAGCAGCTGGAATAGCGGGACCTCCTACGAGCAGTACTTC. The chain is built from TRBV7-2 and TRBJ2-7, with 8 bases lining up with TRBD2. The CDR3 contains 15 residues. The V segment lost 4 bases and the J segment 0 bases; nucleotides outside the gene matches: 5. The germline V gene has CDR1 SGHTA and CDR2 FQGNSA.